This T cell receptor beta chain is drawn from a study of blood T cell repertoires in COVID-19. Looking at the study overall: COVID-19 samples from acute and convalescent phases originated in the United States, Italy and Spain. PBMCs, B-cell-depleted T cells, or T cells were the source of the cDNA or gDNA that made up the material.

The Seattle patients, enrolled during active infection, were followed longitudinally. Per the original methods: Nucleated cell number was recorded as an estimate derived from reference gene primer amplification. The table came from immunoSEQ multiplex PCR; TCRdb's copy has only in-frame clones and leaves some out. From that table come the V and J calls and clone size; the DNA was used to work out D and trimming. The sample shows a few hundred thousand clones, roughly nine tenths of them seen only once. V lost 2 bases, J lost 7 bases, and 28 bases stayed unmatched. The CDR3 sequence is 21 residues long. Germline lookup yields CDR1 GTSNPN and CDR2 SVGIG (reference sequence).

V gene TRBV30 combines with J gene TRBJ2-5; TRBD1 aligns across 10 bases. Sequenced input: peripheral blood. The TCR comes from a woman aged 25 to 39 with COVID-19, enrolled during active disease. Written as DNA, the CDR3 is TGTGCCTGGAGTCTCCCCCCAGCCGGGACAGGGGAGTTTGCGGGAAATGTGACCCAGTACTTC. This codes for CAWSLPPAGTGEFAGNVTQYF.